Reported below is one T cell receptor (beta chain). The antigen is unknown. The assay was carried out at the deep level. This table comes from immunoSEQ multiplex PCR, and its TCRdb copy is limited to in-frame clones, with some not included. The sample consists of 2 million to 2.5 million clones, around 95% of them appearing once. The source of the sample is a study of shared clonotypes between healthy human individuals. Study details: The study used three CD4 naive, three CD4 memory, two CD8 naive and one CD8 memory plate per donor. Study-level points and caveats: Across several donors, naive CD4 shared around 5.3%, naive CD8 over 3%, memory CD4 roughly 2.3%, memory CD8 0.35% to 0.5%. Represented diversity, genetic and exposure-history alike, was limited by few donors.

The V end lost 7 bases, the J end lost 2 bases, and 21 bases lay between the germline ends. This CDR3 contains 17 residues. Germline-derived CDR1 and CDR2 are MNHEY and SMNVEV (reference sequence). The sample taken for sequencing was naive CD4+ T cells sorted from blood. The subset denotes: CD45RA+ positively selected. The chain joins TRBV27 to TRBJ1-5, with D possibly being TRBD1 (6 bases). The sequence derives from a man aged 18 to 35 in good health. The CDR3 DNA is TGTGCCAGCACCCCCGCGGGTCTGGCAGGGGGCAATCAGCCCCAGCATTTT. Translating it yields CASTPAGLAGGNQPQHF.